The rows below give T cell receptor beta chains drawn from one sample of a study of T-cell reconstitution after alpha-beta-depleted transplantation in children. MiXCR was run by TCRdb on the PCR reads, yielding one entry per CDR3 protein. This sample has 500,000 or so distinct CDR3 sequences, with over 10% found just once. The sample here was PBMCs, mostly from graft donor cells, taken 180 days after TCRalphabeta/CD19-depleted stem cell transplant. The receptors come from a female patient aged 2-9 years who had a stem cell transplant for aplastic anemia, so the T cells may come from the graft donor. CDR3s include the opening cysteine and the closing phenylalanine or tryptophan. The D gene is left open where the match is weak. A clone size is listed for some rows: how often the clone was seen (once, few, many), or a class if it is expanded.

cdr3_aa cdr3_nt j_call v_call clone_size d_call
CASSVGAGWIDTIYF TGTGCCAGCAGCGTTGGTGCAGGGTGGATAGACACCATATATTTT TRBJ1-3 TRBV9 few -
CASSQGPRGGRMVHEQFF TGCGCCAGCAGCCAAGGACCAAGGGGCGGGAGAATGGTACATGAGCAGTTCTTC TRBJ2-1 TRBV4-3 - TRBD2
CSARVKALDYNEQFF TGCAGTGCTAGAGTTAAAGCCCTGGACTACAATGAGCAGTTCTTC TRBJ2-1 TRBV20-1 - -
CASTEPVTGTAFF TGTGCCAGCACCGAACCTGTAACAGGGACAGCTTTCTTT TRBJ1-1 TRBV6-6 - -
CASSVGSGRVEQFF TGTGCCAGCAGCGTAGGTAGCGGGAGAGTAGAGCAGTTCTTC TRBJ2-1 TRBV9 many TRBD2
CASSYAGTGSYEQYF TGTGCCAGCAGTTACGCCGGGACAGGGTCTTACGAGCAGTACTTC TRBJ2-7 TRBV28 - TRBD1
CASRTGPFTDEAFF TGTGCCAGTCGGACAGGCCCTTTTACAGATGAAGCTTTCTTT TRBJ1-1 TRBV28 - TRBD1
CAWSSGPGGGTEAFF TGTGCCTGGAGTTCCGGCCCCGGAGGCGGGACTGAAGCTTTCTTT TRBJ1-1 TRBV30 few -
CSARDVGYTF TGCAGTGCTAGAGATGTTGGCTACACCTTC TRBJ1-2 TRBV20-1 few -
CSLLTRSYNEQFF TGCAGCCTTCTGACCCGCTCCTACAATGAGCAGTTCTTC TRBJ2-1 TRBV29-1 many -
CAIRDRENGYTF TGTGCCATCCGTGACAGGGAAAATGGCTACACCTTC TRBJ1-2 TRBV10-3 few TRBD1
CASTRQGGNSPLHF TGTGCCAGCACCCGACAGGGAGGTAATTCACCCCTCCACTTT TRBJ1-6 TRBV7-2 few TRBD1
CATSRDGLAGEGRRNEQYF TGTGCCACCAGCAGAGATGGACTAGCGGGAGAGGGACGTCGCAACGAGCAGTACTTC TRBJ2-7 TRBV15 - TRBD2
CASSLLAGASYEQYF TGTGCCAGCAGCCTACTAGCGGGGGCTTCCTACGAGCAGTACTTC TRBJ2-7 TRBV7-2 - TRBD2
CASSLAANYGYTF TGTGCCAGCAGTTTAGCAGCCAACTATGGCTACACCTTC TRBJ1-2 TRBV27 few -
CASSENPGLAGGAGELFF TGTGCCAGCAGTGAAAACCCGGGACTAGCGGGAGGCGCCGGGGAGCTGTTTTTT TRBJ2-2 TRBV25-1 - TRBD2
CTADYRGTQYF TGCACCGCGGACTACCGGGGGACCCAGTACTTC TRBJ2-5 TRBV20-1 many -
CASSLGLAGEGEQYF TGTGCCAGCAGCTTAGGGCTAGCGGGAGAAGGAGAGCAGTACTTC TRBJ2-7 TRBV7-9 few TRBD2
CAISGDSRYNEQFF TGTGCCATCAGTGGCGACAGCCGATACAATGAGCAGTTCTTC TRBJ2-1 TRBV10-3 - -
CASSPDTPTDTQYF TGTGCCAGCAGCCCAGACACCCCCACAGATACGCAGTATTTT TRBJ2-3 TRBV7-2 few -
CASSLGLGTGNGNQPQHF TGTGCCAGCAGCTTAGGTCTTGGGACAGGGAATGGCAATCAGCCCCAGCATTTT TRBJ1-5 TRBV11-2 - TRBD1
CASSATSGYSYNEQFF TGTGCCAGCAGTGCGACTAGCGGGTACTCCTACAATGAGCAGTTCTTC TRBJ2-1 TRBV25-1 - TRBD2
CSVELDIQETQYF TGCAGCGTTGAGTTGGACATCCAAGAGACCCAGTACTTC TRBJ2-5 TRBV29-1 few -
CASRPLGRDSPLHF TGTGCCAGCAGACCCTTGGGTAGGGATTCACCCCTCCACTTT TRBJ1-6 TRBV7-2 few -
CASSRQGANGNYGYTF TGTGCCAGCAGCCGACAGGGGGCGAATGGGAACTATGGCTACACCTTC TRBJ1-2 TRBV28 - TRBD1
CSAGHEMNTEAFF TGCAGTGCTGGACACGAAATGAACACTGAAGCTTTCTTT TRBJ1-1 TRBV20-1 many -
CASSQGQATGELFF TGCGCCAGCAGCCAGGGACAGGCGACCGGGGAGCTGTTTTTT TRBJ2-2 TRBV4-3 - TRBD1
CAWTLIMGGKLFF TGTGCCTGGACACTCATCATGGGGGGAAAACTGTTTTTT TRBJ1-4 TRBV30 few -
CASSSRLAGGTGELFF TGTGCCAGCAGTTCGAGACTAGCGGGGGGCACCGGGGAGCTGTTTTTT TRBJ2-2 TRBV12-3/TRBV12-4 few TRBD2
CSVGSRLAANEQFF TGCAGCGTTGGTTCGCGACTAGCGGCCAATGAGCAGTTCTTC TRBJ2-1 TRBV29-1 many TRBD2
CASSLEGRPGQASSYEQYF TGTGCCAGCAGCTTAGAGGGTCGCCCTGGACAGGCCAGCTCCTACGAGCAGTACTTC TRBJ2-7 TRBV7-8 - TRBD1
CASSLLTTSFHNEQFF TGTGCCAGCAGTCTGCTGACTACTAGCTTCCACAATGAGCAGTTCTTC TRBJ2-1 TRBV28 few -
CASSFGGRGEGNQPQHF TGTGCCAGCAGCTTTGGTGGGAGGGGGGAGGGCAATCAGCCCCAGCATTTT TRBJ1-5 TRBV7-9 - -
CASRRGGTTEAFF TGTGCCAGCAGGAGGGGGGGGACCACTGAAGCTTTCTTT TRBJ1-1 TRBV28 few -
CASRLAGEETQYF TGTGCCAGCAGATTAGCGGGAGAAGAGACCCAGTACTTC TRBJ2-5 TRBV7-2 many TRBD2
CASSSFVGITDTQYF TGTGCCAGCAGCTCCTTTGTCGGGATCACAGATACGCAGTATTTT TRBJ2-3 TRBV11-2 few -
CSARRGLAYNEQFF TGCAGTGCTAGACGGGGACTGGCCTACAATGAGCAGTTCTTC TRBJ2-1 TRBV20-1 - -
CSVPGEIDYEQYF TGCAGCGTCCCCGGTGAGATCGATTACGAGCAGTACTTC TRBJ2-7 TRBV29-1 few -
CASTNDGTSGTDTQYF TGTGCCAGCACCAACGACGGGACTAGCGGCACAGATACGCAGTATTTT TRBJ2-3 TRBV28 - TRBD2
CASRIPSRANYGYTF TGTGCCAGCAGAATCCCCTCGAGAGCTAACTATGGCTACACCTTC TRBJ1-2 TRBV12-3/TRBV12-4 few -
CASSYSRQGAEAFF TGTGCCAGCAGTTACTCGCGTCAGGGGGCTGAAGCTTTCTTT TRBJ1-1 TRBV6-5 - TRBD1
CASSLGPVGDEQFF TGCGCCAGCAGCTTGGGGCCGGTCGGGGATGAGCAGTTCTTC TRBJ2-1 TRBV5-1 - -
CASSPRDYKFGEQFF TGTGCCAGCAGCCCCCGGGACTATAAATTCGGTGAGCAGTTCTTC TRBJ2-1 TRBV21-1 - -
CASSWGTGASYEQYF TGTGCCAGCAGTTGGGGGACAGGGGCGTCCTACGAGCAGTACTTC TRBJ2-7 TRBV27 - TRBD1
CSAPTRGAEYEQYF TGCAGTGCCCCGACCCGGGGGGCGGAATACGAGCAGTACTTC TRBJ2-7 TRBV20-1 few -
CSGGGGSEQFF TGCAGCGGAGGGGGAGGGAGTGAGCAGTTCTTC TRBJ2-1 TRBV29-1 few -